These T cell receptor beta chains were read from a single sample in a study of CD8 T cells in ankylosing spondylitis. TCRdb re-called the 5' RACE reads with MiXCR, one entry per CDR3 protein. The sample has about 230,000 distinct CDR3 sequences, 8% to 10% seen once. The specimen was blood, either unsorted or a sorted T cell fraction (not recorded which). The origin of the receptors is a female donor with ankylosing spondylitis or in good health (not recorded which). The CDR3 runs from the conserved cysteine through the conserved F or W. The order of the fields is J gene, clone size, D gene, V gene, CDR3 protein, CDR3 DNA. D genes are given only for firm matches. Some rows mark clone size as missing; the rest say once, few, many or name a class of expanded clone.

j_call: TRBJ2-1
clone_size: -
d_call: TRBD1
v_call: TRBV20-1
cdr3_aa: CSARGTGGEYAPSSYNEQFF
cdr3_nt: TGCAGTGCTAGGGGGACAGGGGGCGAATACGCTCCCAGCTCCTACAATGAGCAGTTCTTC

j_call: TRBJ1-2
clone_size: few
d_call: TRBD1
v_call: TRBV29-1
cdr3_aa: CSVGRTGVYGYTF
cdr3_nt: TGCAGCGTTGGACGGACAGGGGTCTATGGCTACACCTTC

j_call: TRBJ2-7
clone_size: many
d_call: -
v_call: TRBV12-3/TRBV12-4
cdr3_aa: CASSLARGYEQYF
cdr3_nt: TGTGCCAGCAGTTTGGCAAGGGGTTACGAGCAGTACTTC

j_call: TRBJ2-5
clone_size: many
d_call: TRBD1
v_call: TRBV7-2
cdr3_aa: CASSWGQYQETQYF
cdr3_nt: TGTGCCAGCAGCTGGGGACAGTACCAAGAGACCCAGTACTTC

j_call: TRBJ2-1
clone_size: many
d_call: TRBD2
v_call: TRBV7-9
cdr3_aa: CASSPNARLAGETAYNEQFF
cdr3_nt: TGTGCCAGCAGCCCGAACGCGCGACTAGCGGGAGAGACTGCCTACAATGAGCAGTTCTTC

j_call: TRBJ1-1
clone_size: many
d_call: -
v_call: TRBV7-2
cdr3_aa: CASSLDIRVPEAFF
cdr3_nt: TGTGCCAGCAGCTTAGATATTAGAGTCCCTGAAGCTTTCTTT

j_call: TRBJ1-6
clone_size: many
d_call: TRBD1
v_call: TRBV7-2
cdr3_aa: CASSLAPRGRSPLHF
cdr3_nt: TGTGCCAGCAGCTTAGCCCCCAGGGGGAGATCACCCCTCCACTTT

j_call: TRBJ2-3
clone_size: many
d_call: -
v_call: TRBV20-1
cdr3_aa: CSARDYLRAFTDTQYF
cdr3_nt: TGCAGTGCTAGAGATTACCTGCGGGCCTTCACAGATACGCAGTATTTT

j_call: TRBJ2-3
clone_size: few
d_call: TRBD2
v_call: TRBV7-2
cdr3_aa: CATKSGASTDTQYF
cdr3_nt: TGTGCCACCAAGAGCGGGGCCAGCACAGATACGCAGTATTTT

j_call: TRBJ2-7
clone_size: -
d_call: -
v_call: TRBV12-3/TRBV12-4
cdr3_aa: CASRRSAGSSYEQYF
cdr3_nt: TGTGCCAGCCGTAGGTCCGCAGGCTCATCCTACGAGCAGTACTTC

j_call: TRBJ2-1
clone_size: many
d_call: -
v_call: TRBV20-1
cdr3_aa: CSARAGKGWNEQFF
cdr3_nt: TGCAGTGCTAGAGCGGGCAAGGGATGGAATGAGCAGTTCTTC

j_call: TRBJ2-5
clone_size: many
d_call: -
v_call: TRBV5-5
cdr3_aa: CASSAERGAIRETQYF
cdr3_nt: TGTGCCAGCAGCGCCGAACGGGGGGCCATTAGGGAGACCCAGTACTTC

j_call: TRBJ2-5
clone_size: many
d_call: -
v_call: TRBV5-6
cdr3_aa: CASSLGLETQYF
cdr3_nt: TGTGCCAGCAGCTTGGGTTTGGAGACCCAGTACTTC

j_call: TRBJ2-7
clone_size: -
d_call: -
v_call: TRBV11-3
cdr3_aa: CASSPKGRLYEQYF
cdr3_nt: TGTGCCAGCAGCCCTAAGGGGAGACTCTACGAGCAGTACTTC

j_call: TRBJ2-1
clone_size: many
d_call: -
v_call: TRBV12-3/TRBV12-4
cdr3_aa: CASSSGGSQFF
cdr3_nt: TGTGCCAGCAGCTCCGGGGGATCGCAGTTCTTC

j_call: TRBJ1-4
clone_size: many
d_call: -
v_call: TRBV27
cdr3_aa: CASSSGGEKLFF
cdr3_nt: TGTGCCAGCAGCTCGGGGGGTGAAAAACTGTTTTTT

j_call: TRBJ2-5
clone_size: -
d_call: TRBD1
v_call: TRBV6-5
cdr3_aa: CVSSLGTGGEETQYF
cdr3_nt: TGTGTCAGCAGTTTGGGGACAGGGGGCGAAGAGACCCAGTACTTC

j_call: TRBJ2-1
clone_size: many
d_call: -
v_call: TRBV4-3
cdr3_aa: CASSPGGRSSYNEQFF
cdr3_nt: TGCGCCAGCAGCCCAGGAGGACGCTCTTCCTACAATGAGCAGTTCTTC

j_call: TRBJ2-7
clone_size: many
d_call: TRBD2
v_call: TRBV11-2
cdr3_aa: CASSSSGLAGGNRGEQYF
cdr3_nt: TGTGCCAGCAGCTCCTCTGGACTAGCGGGAGGGAATAGGGGTGAGCAGTACTTC

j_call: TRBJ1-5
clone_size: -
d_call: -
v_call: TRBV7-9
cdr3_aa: CASSPTGGQPQHF
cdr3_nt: TGTGCCAGCAGCCCGACAGGTGGGCAGCCCCAGCATTTT

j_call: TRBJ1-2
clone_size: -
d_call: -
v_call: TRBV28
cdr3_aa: CASSRDNDGYTF
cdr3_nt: TGTGCCAGCAGTCGGGACAACGATGGCTACACCTTC

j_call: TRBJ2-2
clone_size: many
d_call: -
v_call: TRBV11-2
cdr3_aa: CASSLAGLQTGELFF
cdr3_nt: TGTGCCAGCAGCTTAGCGGGACTTCAGACCGGGGAGCTGTTTTTT

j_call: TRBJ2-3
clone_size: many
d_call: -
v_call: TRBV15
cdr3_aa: CATSRKGADTQYF
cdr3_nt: TGTGCCACCAGCAGAAAGGGGGCAGATACGCAGTATTTT

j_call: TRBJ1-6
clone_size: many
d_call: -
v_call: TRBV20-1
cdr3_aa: CSARGRTARNSPLHF
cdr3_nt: TGCAGTGCTAGAGGAAGGACAGCTCGTAATTCACCCCTCCACTTT

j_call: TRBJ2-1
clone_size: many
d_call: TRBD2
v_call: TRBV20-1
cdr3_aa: CSARRSSSGLAGFLRSYNEQFF
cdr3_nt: TGCAGTGCTAGGAGGTCAAGCTCAGGGCTAGCGGGATTTCTAAGGTCCTACAATGAGCAGTTCTTC

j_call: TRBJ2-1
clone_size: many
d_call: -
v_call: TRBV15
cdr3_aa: CATSRDRSYNEQFF
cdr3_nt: TGTGCCACCAGCAGAGATCGCTCCTACAATGAGCAGTTCTTC

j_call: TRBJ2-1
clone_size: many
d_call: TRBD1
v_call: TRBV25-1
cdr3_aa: CASSEGQGAREQFF
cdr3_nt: TGTGCCAGCAGTGAGGGACAGGGGGCTCGGGAGCAGTTCTTC

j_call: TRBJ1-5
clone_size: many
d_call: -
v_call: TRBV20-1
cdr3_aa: CSARDKVPNQPQHF
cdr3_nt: TGCAGTGCTAGAGATAAAGTCCCTAATCAGCCCCAGCATTTT

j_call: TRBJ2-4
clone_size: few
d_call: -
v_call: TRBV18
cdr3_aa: CASSPDSKNIQYF
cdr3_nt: TGTGCCAGCTCCCCGGACAGTAAAAACATTCAGTACTTC

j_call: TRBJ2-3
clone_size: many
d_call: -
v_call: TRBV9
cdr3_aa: CASSVASYTDTQYF
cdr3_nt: TGTGCCAGCAGCGTAGCCAGCTACACAGATACGCAGTATTTT

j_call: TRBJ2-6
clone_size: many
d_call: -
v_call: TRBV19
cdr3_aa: CASSLFSGANVLTF
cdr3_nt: TGTGCCAGTAGTCTGTTCTCTGGGGCCAACGTCCTGACTTTC

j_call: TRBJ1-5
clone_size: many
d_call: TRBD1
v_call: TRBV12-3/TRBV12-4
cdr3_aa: CASSPGQEGSQPQHF
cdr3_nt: TGTGCCAGCAGTCCGGGACAGGAGGGATCACAGCCCCAGCATTTT

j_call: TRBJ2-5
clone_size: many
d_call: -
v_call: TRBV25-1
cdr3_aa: CASSRQAEETQYF
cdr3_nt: TGTGCCAGCAGTCGACAGGCTGAAGAGACCCAGTACTTC

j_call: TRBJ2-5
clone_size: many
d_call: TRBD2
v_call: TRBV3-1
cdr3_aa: CASSFSGRRIETQYF
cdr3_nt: TGTGCCAGCAGCTTTAGCGGGAGGAGGATTGAGACCCAGTACTTC

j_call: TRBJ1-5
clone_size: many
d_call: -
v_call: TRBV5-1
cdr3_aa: CASSPTPGFDQPQHF
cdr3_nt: TGCGCCAGCAGCCCAACCCCAGGGTTCGATCAGCCCCAGCATTTT

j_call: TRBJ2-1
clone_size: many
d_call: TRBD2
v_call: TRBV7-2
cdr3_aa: CASSRRLAGNEQFF
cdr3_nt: TGTGCCAGCAGCAGACGACTAGCGGGAAATGAGCAGTTCTTC

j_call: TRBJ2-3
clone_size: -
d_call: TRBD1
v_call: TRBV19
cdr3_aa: CASTSGQGTDTQYF
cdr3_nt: TGTGCCAGTACATCCGGACAGGGGACAGATACGCAGTATTTT

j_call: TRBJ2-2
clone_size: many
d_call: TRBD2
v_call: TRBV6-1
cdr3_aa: CASSGLAGSGGELFF
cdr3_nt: TGTGCCAGCAGTGGACTAGCGGGATCTGGCGGGGAGCTGTTTTTT

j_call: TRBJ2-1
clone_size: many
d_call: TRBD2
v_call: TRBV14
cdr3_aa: CASSPLGTSGGPSEFF
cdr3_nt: TGTGCCAGCAGCCCCTTAGGGACTAGCGGGGGCCCGTCAGAGTTCTTC

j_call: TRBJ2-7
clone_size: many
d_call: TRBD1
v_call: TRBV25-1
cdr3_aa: CASSVSLGTPRGQGTYEQYF
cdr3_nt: TGTGCCAGCAGTGTCTCACTCGGGACACCACGGGGACAGGGAACCTACGAGCAGTACTTC

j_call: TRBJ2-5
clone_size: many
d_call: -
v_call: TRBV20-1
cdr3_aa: CSARIQIQETQYF
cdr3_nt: TGCAGTGCTAGGATACAGATACAAGAGACCCAGTACTTC

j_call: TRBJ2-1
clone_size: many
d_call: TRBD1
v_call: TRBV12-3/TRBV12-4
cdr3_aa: CASSLRDRVGNEQFF
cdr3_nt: TGTGCCAGCAGTTTAAGGGACAGGGTAGGAAATGAGCAGTTCTTC

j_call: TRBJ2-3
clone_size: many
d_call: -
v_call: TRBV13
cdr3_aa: CASSLYQNTDTQYF
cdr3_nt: TGTGCCAGCAGCTTATATCAGAACACAGATACGCAGTATTTT

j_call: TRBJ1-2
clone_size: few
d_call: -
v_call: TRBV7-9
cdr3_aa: CASSSLGDGYTF
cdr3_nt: TGTGCCAGCAGCTCATTGGGTGACGGCTACACCTTC

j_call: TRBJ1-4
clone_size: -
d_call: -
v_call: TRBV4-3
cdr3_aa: CASSQDQWVTEKLFF
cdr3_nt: TGCGCCAGCAGCCAAGATCAATGGGTCACTGAAAAACTGTTTTTT

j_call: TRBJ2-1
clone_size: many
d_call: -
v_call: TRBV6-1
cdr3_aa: CASSPVWGNEQFF
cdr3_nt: TGTGCCAGCAGTCCCGTATGGGGCAATGAGCAGTTCTTC

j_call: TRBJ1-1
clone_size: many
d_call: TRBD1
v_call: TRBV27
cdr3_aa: CASSWTGAEAEAFF
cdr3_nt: TGTGCCAGCAGTTGGACAGGGGCGGAGGCTGAAGCTTTCTTT

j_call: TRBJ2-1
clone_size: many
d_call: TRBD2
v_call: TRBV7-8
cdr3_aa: CASSLRLAGVRDEQFF
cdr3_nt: TGTGCCAGCAGCTTAAGACTAGCGGGAGTCAGGGATGAGCAGTTCTTC

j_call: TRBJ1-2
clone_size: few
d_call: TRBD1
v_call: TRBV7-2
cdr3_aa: CASSPGQGGYGYTF
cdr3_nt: TGTGCCAGCAGCCCCGGACAGGGTGGTTATGGCTACACCTTC

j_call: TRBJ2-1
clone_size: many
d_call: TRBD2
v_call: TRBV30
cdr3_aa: CASLRLAGVDEQFF
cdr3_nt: TGTGCCTCTCTCCGGCTAGCGGGAGTAGATGAGCAGTTCTTC

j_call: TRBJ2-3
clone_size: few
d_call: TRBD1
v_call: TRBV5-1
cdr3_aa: CASSRGGSGPGKMTDTQYF
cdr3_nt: TGCGCCAGCAGCCGAGGGGGCAGCGGTCCGGGAAAAATGACAGATACGCAGTATTTT

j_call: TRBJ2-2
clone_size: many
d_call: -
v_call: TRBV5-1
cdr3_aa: CASSEGQNTGELFF
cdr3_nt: TGCGCCAGCAGCGAGGGACAGAACACCGGGGAGCTGTTTTTT